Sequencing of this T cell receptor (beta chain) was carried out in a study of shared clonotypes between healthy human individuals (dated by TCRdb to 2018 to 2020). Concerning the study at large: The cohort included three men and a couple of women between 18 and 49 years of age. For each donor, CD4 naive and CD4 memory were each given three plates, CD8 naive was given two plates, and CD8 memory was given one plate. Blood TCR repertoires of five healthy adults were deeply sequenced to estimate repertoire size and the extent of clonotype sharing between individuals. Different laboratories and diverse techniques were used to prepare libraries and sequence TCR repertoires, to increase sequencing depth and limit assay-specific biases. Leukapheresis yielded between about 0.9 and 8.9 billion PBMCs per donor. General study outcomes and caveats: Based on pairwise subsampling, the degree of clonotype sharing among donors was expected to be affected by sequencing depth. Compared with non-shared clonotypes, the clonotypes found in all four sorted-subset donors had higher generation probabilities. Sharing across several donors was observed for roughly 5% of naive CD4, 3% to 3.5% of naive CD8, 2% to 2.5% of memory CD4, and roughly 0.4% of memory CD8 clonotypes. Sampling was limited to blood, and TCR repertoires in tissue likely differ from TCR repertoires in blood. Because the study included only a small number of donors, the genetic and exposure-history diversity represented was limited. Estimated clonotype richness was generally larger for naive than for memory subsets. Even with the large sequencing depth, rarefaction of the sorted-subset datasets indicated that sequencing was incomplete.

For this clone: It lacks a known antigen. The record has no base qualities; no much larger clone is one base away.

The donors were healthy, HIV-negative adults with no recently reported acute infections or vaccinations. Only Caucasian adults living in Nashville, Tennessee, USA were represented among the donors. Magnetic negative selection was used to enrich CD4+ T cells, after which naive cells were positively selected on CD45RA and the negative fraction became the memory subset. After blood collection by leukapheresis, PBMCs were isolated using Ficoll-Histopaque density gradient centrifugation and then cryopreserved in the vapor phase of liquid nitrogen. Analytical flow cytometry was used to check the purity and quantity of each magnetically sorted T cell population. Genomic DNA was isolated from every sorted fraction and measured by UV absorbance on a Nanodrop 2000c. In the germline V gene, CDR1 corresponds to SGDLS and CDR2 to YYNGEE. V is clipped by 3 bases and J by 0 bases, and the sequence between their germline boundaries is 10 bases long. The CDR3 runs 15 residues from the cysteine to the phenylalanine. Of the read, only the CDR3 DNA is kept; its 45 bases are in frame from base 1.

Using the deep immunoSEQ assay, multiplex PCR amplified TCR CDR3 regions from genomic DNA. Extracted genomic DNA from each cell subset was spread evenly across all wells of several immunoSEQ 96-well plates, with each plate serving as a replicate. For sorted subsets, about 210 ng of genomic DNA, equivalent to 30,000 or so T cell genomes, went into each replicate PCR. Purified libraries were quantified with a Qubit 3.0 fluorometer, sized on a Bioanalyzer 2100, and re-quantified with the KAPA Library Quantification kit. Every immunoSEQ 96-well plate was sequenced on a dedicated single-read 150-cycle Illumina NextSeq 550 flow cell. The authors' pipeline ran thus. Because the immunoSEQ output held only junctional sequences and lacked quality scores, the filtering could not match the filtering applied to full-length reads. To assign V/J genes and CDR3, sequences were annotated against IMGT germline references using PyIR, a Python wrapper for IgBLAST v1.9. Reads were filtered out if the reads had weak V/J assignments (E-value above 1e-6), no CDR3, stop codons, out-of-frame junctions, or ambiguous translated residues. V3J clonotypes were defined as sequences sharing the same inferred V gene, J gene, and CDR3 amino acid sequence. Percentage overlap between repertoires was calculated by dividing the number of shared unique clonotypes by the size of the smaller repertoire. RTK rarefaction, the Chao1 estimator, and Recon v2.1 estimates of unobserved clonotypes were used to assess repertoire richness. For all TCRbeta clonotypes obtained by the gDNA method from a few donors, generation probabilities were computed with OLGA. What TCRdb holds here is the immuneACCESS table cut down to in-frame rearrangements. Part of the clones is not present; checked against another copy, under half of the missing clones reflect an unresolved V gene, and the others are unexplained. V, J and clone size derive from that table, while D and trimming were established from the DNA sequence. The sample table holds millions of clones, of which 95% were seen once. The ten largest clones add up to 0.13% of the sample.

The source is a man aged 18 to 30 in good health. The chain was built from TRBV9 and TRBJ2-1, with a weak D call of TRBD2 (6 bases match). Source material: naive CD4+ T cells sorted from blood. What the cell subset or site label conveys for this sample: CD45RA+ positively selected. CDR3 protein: CASSATGVSYNEQFF. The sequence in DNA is TGTGCCAGCAGCGCCACGGGGGTCTCCTACAATGAGCAGTTCTTC.